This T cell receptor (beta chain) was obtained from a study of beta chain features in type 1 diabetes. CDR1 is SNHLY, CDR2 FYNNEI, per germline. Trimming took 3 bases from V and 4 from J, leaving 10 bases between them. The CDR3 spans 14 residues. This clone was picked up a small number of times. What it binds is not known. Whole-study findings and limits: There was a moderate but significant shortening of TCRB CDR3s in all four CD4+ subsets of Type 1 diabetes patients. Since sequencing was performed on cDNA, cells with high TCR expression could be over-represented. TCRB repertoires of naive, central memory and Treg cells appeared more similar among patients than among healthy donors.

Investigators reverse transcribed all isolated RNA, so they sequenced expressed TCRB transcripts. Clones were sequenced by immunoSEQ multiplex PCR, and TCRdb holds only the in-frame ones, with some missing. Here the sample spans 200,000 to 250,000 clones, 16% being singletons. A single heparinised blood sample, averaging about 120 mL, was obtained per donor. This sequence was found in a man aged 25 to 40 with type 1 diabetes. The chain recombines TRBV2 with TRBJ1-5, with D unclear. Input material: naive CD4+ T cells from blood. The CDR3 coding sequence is TGTGCCAGCAGTGATAGGTCAGCAAATCAGCCCCAGCATTTT. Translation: CASSDRSANQPQHF.